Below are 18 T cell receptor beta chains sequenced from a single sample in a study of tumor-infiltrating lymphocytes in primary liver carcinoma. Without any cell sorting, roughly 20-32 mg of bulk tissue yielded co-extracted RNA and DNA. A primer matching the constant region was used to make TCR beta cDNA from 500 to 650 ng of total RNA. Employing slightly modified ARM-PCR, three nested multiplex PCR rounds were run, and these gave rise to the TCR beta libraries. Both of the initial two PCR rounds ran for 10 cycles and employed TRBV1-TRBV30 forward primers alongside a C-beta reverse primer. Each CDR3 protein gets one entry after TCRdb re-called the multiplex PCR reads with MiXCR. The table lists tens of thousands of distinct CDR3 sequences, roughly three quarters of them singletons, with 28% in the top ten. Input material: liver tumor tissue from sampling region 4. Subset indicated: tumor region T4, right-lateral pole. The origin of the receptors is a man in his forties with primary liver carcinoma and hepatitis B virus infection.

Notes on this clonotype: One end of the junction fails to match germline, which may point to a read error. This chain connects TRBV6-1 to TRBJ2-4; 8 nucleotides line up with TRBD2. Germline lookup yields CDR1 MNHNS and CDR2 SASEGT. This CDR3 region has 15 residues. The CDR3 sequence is CVSSLTGGAKNTQYF. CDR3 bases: TGTGTCAGCAGTCTGACCGGGGGGGCCAAAAACACTCAGTACTTC.

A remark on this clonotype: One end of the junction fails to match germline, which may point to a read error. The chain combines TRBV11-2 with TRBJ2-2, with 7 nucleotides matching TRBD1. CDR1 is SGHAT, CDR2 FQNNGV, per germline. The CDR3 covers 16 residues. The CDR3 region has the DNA TGTGCCAGCAGCTTTGAACCGACAGGGATCACTGGGGAGCCGTTTTTT. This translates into CASSFEPTGITGEPFF.

In nucleotides, the CDR3 is TGTGCCATCATCTCCCTGGCGGGAGAGGGTGAGCAGTTCTTC. It encodes CAIISLAGEGEQFF. J is TRBJ2-1 and V is TRBV11-3; 7 bases fit TRBD2. Germline V gives CDR1 SGHNT, CDR2 YENEEA. CDR3 length: 14 amino acids. The J segment lost 9 bases and the V segment lost 10 bases, leaving 15 bases of the junction unmatched.

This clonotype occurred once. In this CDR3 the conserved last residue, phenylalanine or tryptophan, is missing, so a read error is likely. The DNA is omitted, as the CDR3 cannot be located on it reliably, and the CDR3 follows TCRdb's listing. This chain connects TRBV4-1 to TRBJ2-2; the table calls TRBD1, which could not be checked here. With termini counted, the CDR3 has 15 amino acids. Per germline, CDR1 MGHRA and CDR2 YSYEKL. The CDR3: CASSPDRGNAGEPFL.

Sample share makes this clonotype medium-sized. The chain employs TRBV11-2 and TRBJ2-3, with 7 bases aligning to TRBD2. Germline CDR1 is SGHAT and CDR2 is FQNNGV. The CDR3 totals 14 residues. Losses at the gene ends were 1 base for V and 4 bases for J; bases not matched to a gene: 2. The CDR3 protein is CASSLVGGSDTQYF. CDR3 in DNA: TGTGCCAGCAGCTTAGTGGGAGGGTCAGATACGCAGTATTTT.

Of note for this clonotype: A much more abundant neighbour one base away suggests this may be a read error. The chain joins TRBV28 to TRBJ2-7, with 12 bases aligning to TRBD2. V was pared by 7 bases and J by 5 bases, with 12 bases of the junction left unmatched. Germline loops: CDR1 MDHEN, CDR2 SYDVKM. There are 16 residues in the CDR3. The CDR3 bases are TGTGCCAGCACCGAAATGGTCGGACTAGCGGGAAACGAGCAGTACTTC. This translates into CASTEMVGLAGNEQYF.

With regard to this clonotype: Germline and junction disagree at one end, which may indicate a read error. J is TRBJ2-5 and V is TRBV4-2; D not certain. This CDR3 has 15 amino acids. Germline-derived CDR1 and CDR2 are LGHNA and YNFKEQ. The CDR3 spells CASSQDRGFRETRYF. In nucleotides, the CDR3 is TGTGCCAGCAGTCAAGATCGAGGTTTTAGAGAGACCCGGTACTTC.

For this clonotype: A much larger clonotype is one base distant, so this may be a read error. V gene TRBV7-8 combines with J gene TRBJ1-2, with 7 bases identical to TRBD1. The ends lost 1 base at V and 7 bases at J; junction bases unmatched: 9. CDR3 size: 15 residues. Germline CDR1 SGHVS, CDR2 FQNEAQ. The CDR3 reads CASSLGTGLRCGYTF. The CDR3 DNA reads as TGTGCCAGCAGCTTAGGGACAGGCCTCCGGTGTGGCTACACCTTC.

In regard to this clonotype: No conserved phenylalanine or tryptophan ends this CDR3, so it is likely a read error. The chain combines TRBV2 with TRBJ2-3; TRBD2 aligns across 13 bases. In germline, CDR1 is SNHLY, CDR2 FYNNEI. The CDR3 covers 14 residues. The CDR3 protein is CGSTPTSGGDTQYY. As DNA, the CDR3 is TGTGGCAGCACTCCGACTAGCGGGGGGGATACGCAGTATTAT.

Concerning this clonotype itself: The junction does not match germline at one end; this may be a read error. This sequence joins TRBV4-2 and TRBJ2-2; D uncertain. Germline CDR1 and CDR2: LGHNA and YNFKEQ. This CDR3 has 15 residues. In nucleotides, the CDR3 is TGTGGCAGCAGCCAAGAGCTGGAAAACACCAGGGAGCTGTTTTTT. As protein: CGSSQELENTRELFF.

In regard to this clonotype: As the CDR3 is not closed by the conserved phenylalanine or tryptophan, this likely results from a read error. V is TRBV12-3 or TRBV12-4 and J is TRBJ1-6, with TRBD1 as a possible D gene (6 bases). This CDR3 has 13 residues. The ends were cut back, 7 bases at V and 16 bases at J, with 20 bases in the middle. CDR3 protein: CASTVTGSGALHL. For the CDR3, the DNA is TGTGCCAGCACCGTTACAGGGTCTGGAGCTCTCCACCTT.

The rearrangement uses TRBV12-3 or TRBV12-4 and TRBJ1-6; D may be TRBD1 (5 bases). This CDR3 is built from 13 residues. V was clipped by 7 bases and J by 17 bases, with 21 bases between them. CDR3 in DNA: TGTGCCAGCACCGTTACAGGATTTGGAGCCTTCCACTTT. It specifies CASTVTGFGAFHF.

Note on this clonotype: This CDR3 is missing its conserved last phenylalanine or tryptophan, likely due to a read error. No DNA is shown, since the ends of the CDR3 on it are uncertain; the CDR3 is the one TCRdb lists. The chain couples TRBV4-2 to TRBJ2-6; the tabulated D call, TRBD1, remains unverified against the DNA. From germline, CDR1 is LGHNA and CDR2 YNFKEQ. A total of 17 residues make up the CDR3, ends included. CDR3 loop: CASSQGPGGTGANVPTS.

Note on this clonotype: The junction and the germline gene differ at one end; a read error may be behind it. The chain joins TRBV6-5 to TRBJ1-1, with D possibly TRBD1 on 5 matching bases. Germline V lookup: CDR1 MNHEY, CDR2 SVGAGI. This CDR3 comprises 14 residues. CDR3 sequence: CATCRRGLNTEALF. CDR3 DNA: TGTGCCACTTGCCGGCGGGGCCTCAACACTGAAGCCCTCTTT.

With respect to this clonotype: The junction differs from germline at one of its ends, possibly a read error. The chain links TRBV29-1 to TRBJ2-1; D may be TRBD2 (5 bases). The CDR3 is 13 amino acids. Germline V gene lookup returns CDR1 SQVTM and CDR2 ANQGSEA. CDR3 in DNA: TGTAGCGTTGGAGATACTACTCACAATGAGCAGTTCTTC. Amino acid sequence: CSVGDTTHNEQFF.

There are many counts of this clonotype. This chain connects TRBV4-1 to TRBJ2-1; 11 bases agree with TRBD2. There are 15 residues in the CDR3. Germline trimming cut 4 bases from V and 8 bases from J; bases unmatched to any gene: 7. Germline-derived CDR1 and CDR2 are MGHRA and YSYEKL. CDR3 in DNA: TGCGCCAGCAGCCTTAGACTAGCGGGACGGGATGAGCAGTTCTTC. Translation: CASSLRLAGRDEQFF.

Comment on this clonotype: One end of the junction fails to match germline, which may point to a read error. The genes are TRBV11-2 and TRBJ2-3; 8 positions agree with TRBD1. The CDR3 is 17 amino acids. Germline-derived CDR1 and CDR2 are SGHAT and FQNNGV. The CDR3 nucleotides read TGTCCCAGCAGCTCCAGACAGGGGTTGGTGAGCATAGATACGCAGTATTTT. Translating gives CPSSSRQGLVSIDTQYF. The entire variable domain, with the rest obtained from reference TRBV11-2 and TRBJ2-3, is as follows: EAGVAQSPRYKIIEKRQSVAFWCNPISGHATLYWYQQILGQGPKLLIQFQNNGVVDDSQLPKDRFSAERLKGVDSTLKIQPAKLEDSAVYLCPSSSRQGLVSIDTQYFGPGTRLTVL.

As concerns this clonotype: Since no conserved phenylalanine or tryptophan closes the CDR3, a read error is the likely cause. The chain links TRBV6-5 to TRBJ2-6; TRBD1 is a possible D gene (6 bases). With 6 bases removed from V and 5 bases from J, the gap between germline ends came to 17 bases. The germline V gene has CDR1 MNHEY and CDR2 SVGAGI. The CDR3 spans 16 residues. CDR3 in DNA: TGTGCCAGCAGACGGTCAGGGGAGACTAGGGCCAACGTCCTGACTCTC. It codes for CASRRSGETRANVLTL.